This T cell receptor beta chain was documented in a study of spatial heterogeneity in lung cancer. The V gene lost 4 bases and the J gene lost 10 bases, with 14 bases spanning the gap. The CDR3 contains 12 residues. Germline V gene data show CDR1 as DFQATT and CDR2 as SNEGSKA (reference sequence). Time point indicated: sample taken at primary tumor resection. TCRdb analysed the 5' RACE reads with MiXCR anew, one entry per CDR3 protein. This sample has 60,000 or so distinct CDR3 sequences, with 6.3% found just once. This clonotype was seen many times. The genes are TRBV20-1 and TRBJ2-1, with a tentative D call TRBD2 (6 bases). The sequence was obtained from a female donor with early-stage non-small cell lung cancer. Sequencing was performed on PBMCs, taken at surgery. The CDR3 loop reads CSAKQTAGEQFF. The CDR3 DNA follows: TGCAGTGCTAAGCAGACCGCGGGAGAGCAGTTCTTC.